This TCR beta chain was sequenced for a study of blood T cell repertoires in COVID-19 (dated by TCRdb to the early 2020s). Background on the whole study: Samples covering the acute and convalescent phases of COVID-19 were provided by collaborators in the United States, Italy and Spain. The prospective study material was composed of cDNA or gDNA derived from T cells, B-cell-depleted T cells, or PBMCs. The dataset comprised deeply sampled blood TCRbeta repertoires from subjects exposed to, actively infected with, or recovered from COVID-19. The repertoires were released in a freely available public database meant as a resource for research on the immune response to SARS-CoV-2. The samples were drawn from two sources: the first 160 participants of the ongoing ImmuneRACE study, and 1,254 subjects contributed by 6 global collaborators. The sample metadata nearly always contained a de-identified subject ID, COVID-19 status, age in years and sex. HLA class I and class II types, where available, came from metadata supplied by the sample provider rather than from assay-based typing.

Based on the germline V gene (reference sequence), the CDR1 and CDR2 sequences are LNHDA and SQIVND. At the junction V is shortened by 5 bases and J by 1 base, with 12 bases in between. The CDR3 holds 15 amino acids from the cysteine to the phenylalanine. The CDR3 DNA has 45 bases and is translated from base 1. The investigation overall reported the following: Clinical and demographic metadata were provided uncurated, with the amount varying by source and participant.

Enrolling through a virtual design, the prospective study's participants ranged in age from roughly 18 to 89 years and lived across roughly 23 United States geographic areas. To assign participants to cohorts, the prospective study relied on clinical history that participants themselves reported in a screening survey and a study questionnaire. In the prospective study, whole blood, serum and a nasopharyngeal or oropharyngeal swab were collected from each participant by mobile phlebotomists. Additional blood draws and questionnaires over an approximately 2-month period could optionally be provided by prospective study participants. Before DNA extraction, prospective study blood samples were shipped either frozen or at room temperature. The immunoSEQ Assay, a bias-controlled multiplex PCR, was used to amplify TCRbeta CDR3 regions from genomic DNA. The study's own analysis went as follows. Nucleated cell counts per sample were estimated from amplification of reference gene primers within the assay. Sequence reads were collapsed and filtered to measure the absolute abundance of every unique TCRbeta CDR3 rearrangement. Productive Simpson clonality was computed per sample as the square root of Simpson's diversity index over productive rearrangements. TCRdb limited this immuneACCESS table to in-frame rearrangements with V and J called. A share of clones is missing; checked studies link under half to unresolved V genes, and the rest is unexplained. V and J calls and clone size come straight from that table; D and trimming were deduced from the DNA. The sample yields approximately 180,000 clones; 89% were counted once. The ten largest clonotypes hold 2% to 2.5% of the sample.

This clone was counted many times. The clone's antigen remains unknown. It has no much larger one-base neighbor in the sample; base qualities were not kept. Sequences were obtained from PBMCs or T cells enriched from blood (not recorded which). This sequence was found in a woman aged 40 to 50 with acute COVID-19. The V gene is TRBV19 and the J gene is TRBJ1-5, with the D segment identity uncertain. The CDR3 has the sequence CASSHLVTSNQPQHF. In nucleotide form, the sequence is TGTGCCAGTAGTCACCTAGTGACCAGCAATCAGCCCCAGCATTTT.